A selection of T cell receptor beta chains follows, all from one sample in a study of blood T cell repertoires in COVID-19. Libraries were prepared by immunoSEQ multiplex PCR; TCRdb keeps only in-frame clonotypes and omits some of them. Of a few hundred thousand clones in the sample, roughly 90% are singletons; the top ten hold 4%. The sample consisted of peripheral blood. These receptors originate from a man in his 60s who had recovered from COVID-19. CDR3s include the opening cysteine and the closing phenylalanine or tryptophan. Each record gives: D gene, J gene, V gene, clone size, CDR3 protein, CDR3 DNA. The D gene is left open where the match is weak. For some rows the clone size is stated as once, few or many, or as a class when expanded; others skip it.

D: -
J: TRBJ2-2
V: TRBV2
size: -
CDR3: CASTAEAMNTGELFF
DNA: TGTGCCAGCACGGCTGAGGCGATGAACACCGGGGAGCTGTTTTTT

D: TRBD2
J: TRBJ2-1
V: TRBV19
size: -
CDR3: CASSFGTSGYNEQFF
DNA: TGTGCCAGTAGCTTCGGGACTAGCGGCTACAATGAGCAGTTCTTC

D: -
J: TRBJ1-5
V: TRBV30
size: -
CDR3: CAWSVRRDGGQPQHF
DNA: TGTGCCTGGAGTGTAAGGCGGGACGGAGGGCAGCCCCAGCATTTT

D: TRBD1
J: TRBJ2-4
V: TRBV2
size: -
CDR3: CASSEGGQGAGNIQYF
DNA: TGTGCCAGCAGTGAAGGGGGACAGGGGGCCGGAAACATTCAGTACTTC

D: -
J: TRBJ2-7
V: TRBV27
size: -
CDR3: CASSSPDSSYEQYF
DNA: TGTGCCAGCAGTTCCCCGGACAGCTCCTACGAGCAGTACTTC

D: TRBD1
J: TRBJ1-4
V: TRBV7-8
size: -
CDR3: CASSCTGEKTNEKLFF
DNA: TGTGCCAGCAGCTGCACAGGGGAAAAAACTAATGAAAAACTGTTTTTT

D: -
J: TRBJ1-6
V: TRBV30
size: -
CDR3: CAWKDQRLIYNSPLHF
DNA: TGTGCCTGGAAAGACCAGAGGCTAATCTATAATTCACCCCTCCACTTT

D: -
J: TRBJ2-1
V: TRBV13
size: once
CDR3: CASSLAGHNEQFF
DNA: TGTGCCAGCAGCTTAGCAGGGCACAATGAGCAGTTCTTC

D: -
J: TRBJ1-1
V: TRBV7-9
size: -
CDR3: CASSSRVNTEAFF
DNA: TGTGCCAGCAGCTCAAGAGTGAACACTGAAGCTTTCTTT

D: TRBD1
J: TRBJ1-3
V: TRBV9
size: -
CDR3: CASSVRGQGDVAGNTIYF
DNA: TGTGCCAGCAGCGTACGTGGACAGGGAGACGTTGCTGGAAACACCATATATTTT

D: -
J: TRBJ2-3
V: TRBV7-9
size: -
CDR3: CASSLGGLDTQYF
DNA: TGTGCCAGCAGCTTAGGAGGGTTAGATACGCAGTATTTT

D: -
J: TRBJ2-3
V: TRBV11-2
size: -
CDR3: CASSSDLLGTDTQYF
DNA: TGTGCCAGCAGCTCCGACTTGTTGGGCACAGATACGCAGTATTTT

D: TRBD1
J: TRBJ1-6
V: TRBV6-2/TRBV6-3
size: -
CDR3: CASSYQGQGSSPLHF
DNA: TGTGCCAGCAGTTATCAGGGACAGGGATCTTCACCCCTCCACTTT

D: -
J: TRBJ2-2
V: TRBV12-5
size: -
CDR3: CASGLTYYGELFF
DNA: TGTGCTAGTGGTCTGACCTACTACGGGGAGCTGTTTTTT

D: -
J: TRBJ1-5
V: TRBV6-5
size: -
CDR3: CASSRSYSNQPQHF
DNA: TGTGCCAGCAGTAGGAGTTATAGCAATCAGCCCCAGCATTTT

D: TRBD1
J: TRBJ2-6
V: TRBV30
size: -
CDR3: CAWRGGQGALPGANVLTF
DNA: TGTGCCTGGAGGGGAGGACAGGGGGCGCTCCCTGGGGCCAACGTCCTGACTTTC

D: TRBD1
J: TRBJ1-1
V: TRBV6-5
size: -
CDR3: CASSAKRQGVEAFF
DNA: TGTGCCAGCAGCGCAAAACGACAGGGGGTAGAAGCTTTCTTT

D: -
J: TRBJ2-7
V: TRBV5-1
size: -
CDR3: CASSLVRDTSYEQYF
DNA: TGCGCCAGCAGCTTGGTCCGGGACACATCCTACGAGCAGTACTTC

D: -
J: TRBJ1-5
V: TRBV5-6
size: -
CDR3: CASSFRRGNQPQHF
DNA: TGTGCCAGCAGCTTTAGGCGGGGCAATCAGCCCCAGCATTTT

D: TRBD1
J: TRBJ2-2
V: TRBV2
size: -
CDR3: CASRDRAPNTGELFF
DNA: TGTGCCAGCAGAGACAGGGCTCCGAACACCGGGGAGCTGTTTTTT

D: -
J: TRBJ1-1
V: TRBV19
size: -
CDR3: CASTPPAAVRVEAFF
DNA: TGTGCCAGTACCCCCCCCGCAGCCGTCAGGGTTGAAGCTTTCTTT

D: TRBD1
J: TRBJ1-6
V: TRBV10-1
size: -
CDR3: CASVTGVWTLHF
DNA: TGCGCCAGCGTTACAGGGGTTTGGACCCTCCACTTT

D: -
J: TRBJ1-1
V: TRBV6-6
size: -
CDR3: CASTGRAENTEAFF
DNA: TGTGCCAGCACCGGGAGGGCAGAAAACACTGAAGCTTTCTTT

D: TRBD1
J: TRBJ1-2
V: TRBV30
size: -
CDR3: CAWSRDSFYGYTF
DNA: TGTGCCTGGAGTCGGGACAGCTTCTATGGCTACACCTTC

D: TRBD1
J: TRBJ1-4
V: TRBV5-6
size: -
CDR3: CASSLRRSQGAEKLFF
DNA: TGTGCCAGCAGCTTACGCCGGAGTCAGGGGGCTGAAAAACTGTTTTTT

D: -
J: TRBJ1-1
V: TRBV7-3
size: -
CDR3: CASSLAGFNTEAFF
DNA: TGTGCCAGCAGCTTAGCAGGGTTTAACACTGAAGCTTTCTTT

D: TRBD1
J: TRBJ1-1
V: TRBV6-6
size: -
CDR3: CASSDRENTEAFF
DNA: TGTGCCAGCAGTGACAGGGAAAACACTGAAGCTTTCTTT

D: TRBD1
J: TRBJ1-1
V: TRBV3-1/TRBV3-2
size: once
CDR3: CASSPNPQGANPGAFF
DNA: TGTGCCAGCAGCCCAAACCCACAGGGGGCGAATCCCGGGGCTTTCTTT

D: TRBD1
J: TRBJ1-6
V: TRBV24-1
size: -
CDR3: CATRGQGINSPLHF
DNA: TGTGCCACCAGAGGACAGGGGATTAATTCACCCCTCCACTTT

D: -
J: TRBJ2-1
V: TRBV9
size: -
CDR3: CASSVAGSSNNEQFF
DNA: TGTGCCAGCAGCGTTGCAGGGTCCAGCAACAATGAGCAGTTCTTC

D: -
J: TRBJ2-1
V: TRBV5-1
size: -
CDR3: CASSPVDSQQFF
DNA: TGCGCCAGCAGCCCCGTTGACTCGCAGCAGTTCTTC

D: TRBD1
J: TRBJ2-7
V: TRBV13
size: -
CDR3: CASSLDRGYEQYF
DNA: TGTGCCAGCAGCTTAGACAGGGGTTACGAGCAGTACTTC

D: TRBD2
J: TRBJ2-4
V: TRBV30
size: -
CDR3: CAASRGKNIQYF
DNA: TGTGCCGCTTCGCGGGGGAAAAACATTCAGTACTTC

D: TRBD1
J: TRBJ2-7
V: TRBV7-9
size: -
CDR3: CASRDRVEEQYF
DNA: TGTGCCAGCAGGGACAGGGTGGAAGAGCAGTACTTC

D: TRBD1
J: TRBJ1-1
V: TRBV4-2
size: -
CDR3: CASSLGGRETEAFF
DNA: TGTGCCAGCAGTCTAGGGGGCAGGGAGACTGAAGCTTTCTTT

D: TRBD2
J: TRBJ2-5
V: TRBV3-1/TRBV3-2
size: once
CDR3: CASSWGAGGPVETQYF
DNA: TGTGCCAGCAGCTGGGGAGCGGGGGGGCCGGTTGAGACCCAGTACTTC

D: TRBD2
J: TRBJ2-3
V: TRBV3-1/TRBV3-2
size: -
CDR3: CASSQEFEREAPTDTQYF
DNA: TGTGCCAGCAGCCAAGAGTTCGAGCGGGAGGCTCCCACAGATACGCAGTATTTT

D: TRBD2
J: TRBJ2-2
V: TRBV27
size: -
CDR3: CASSILAGGRAGELFF
DNA: TGTGCCAGCAGTATTCTAGCGGGGGGCCGCGCCGGGGAGCTGTTTTTT

D: -
J: TRBJ1-1
V: TRBV12-3/TRBV12-4
size: -
CDR3: CASRSQVNTEAFF
DNA: TGTGCCAGCAGATCACAGGTGAACACTGAAGCTTTCTTT

D: TRBD1
J: TRBJ2-2
V: TRBV5-6
size: -
CDR3: CASSTGAFGELFF
DNA: TGTGCCAGCAGCACAGGGGCTTTCGGGGAGCTGTTTTTT

D: TRBD1
J: TRBJ1-2
V: TRBV30
size: -
CDR3: CAWTPQGYGYTF
DNA: TGTGCCTGGACCCCACAGGGGTATGGCTACACCTTC

D: TRBD1
J: TRBJ1-1
V: TRBV29-1
size: -
CDR3: CSATRQGGNTEAFF
DNA: TGCAGCGCCACCAGACAGGGGGGGAACACTGAAGCTTTCTTT

D: -
J: TRBJ1-6
V: TRBV5-1
size: -
CDR3: CASSESNSPLHF
DNA: TGCGCCAGCAGCGAGAGTAATTCACCCCTCCACTTT

D: -
J: TRBJ2-2
V: TRBV19
size: few
CDR3: CASRPPGRNTGELFF
DNA: TGTGCCAGTAGGCCTCCGGGTCGGAACACCGGGGAGCTGTTTTTT

D: TRBD1
J: TRBJ2-1
V: TRBV3-1/TRBV3-2
size: -
CDR3: CASSQLGGTGGTEQFF
DNA: TGTGCCAGCAGCCAACTGGGCGGGACAGGGGGCACTGAGCAGTTCTTC

D: TRBD1
J: TRBJ1-1
V: TRBV6-2/TRBV6-3
size: -
CDR3: CASSLTGANTEAFF
DNA: TGTGCCAGCAGCCTGACAGGGGCGAACACTGAAGCTTTCTTT

D: TRBD2
J: TRBJ2-5
V: TRBV19
size: -
CDR3: CASSMGGLPETQYF
DNA: TGTGCCAGTAGTATGGGAGGGCTACCAGAGACCCAGTACTTC

D: -
J: TRBJ2-1
V: TRBV4-2
size: few
CDR3: CASSQDAGAQSYNEQFF
DNA: TGTGCCAGCAGCCAAGATGCGGGGGCACAATCCTACAATGAGCAGTTCTTC

D: TRBD1
J: TRBJ1-2
V: TRBV3-1/TRBV3-2
size: -
CDR3: CASSGDRDPGYTF
DNA: TGTGCCAGCAGCGGGGACAGGGACCCTGGCTACACCTTC